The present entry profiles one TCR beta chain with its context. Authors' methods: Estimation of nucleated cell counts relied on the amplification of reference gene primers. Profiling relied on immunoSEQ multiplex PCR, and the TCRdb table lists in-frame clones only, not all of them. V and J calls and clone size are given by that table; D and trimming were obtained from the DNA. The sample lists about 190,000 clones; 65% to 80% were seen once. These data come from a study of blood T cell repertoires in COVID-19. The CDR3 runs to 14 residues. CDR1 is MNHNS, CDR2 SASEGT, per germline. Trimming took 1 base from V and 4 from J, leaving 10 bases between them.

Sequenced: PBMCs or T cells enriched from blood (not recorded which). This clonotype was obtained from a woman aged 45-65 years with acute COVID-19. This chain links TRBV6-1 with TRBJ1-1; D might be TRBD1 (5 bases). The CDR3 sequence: CASSEGSGGTEAFF. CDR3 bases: TGTGCCAGCAGTGAAGGTTCGGGGGGCACTGAAGCTTTCTTT.